This T cell receptor (beta chain) emerged from a study of shared clonotypes between healthy human individuals. Study as a whole: The donor pool was made up of two women and three men aged 18 to 49. Study-level results: A small donor pool kept down the genetic and exposure-history diversity that was represented.

Authors' processing steps: From ImmunoSEQ came sequences covering only the junction and carrying no quality scores, so filtering differed. Clones were read by immunoSEQ multiplex PCR, and TCRdb kept only the in-frame ones, dropping some. V, J and clone size reflect that table, while D and trimming were determined from the DNA. The top ten clones hold approximately 12% of a sample with some 490,000 clones, around four fifths of them seen once. CDR3 length equals 14 residues. V lost 8 bases, J lost 4 bases, and 18 bases lay in between. Germline V CDR1 and CDR2: SGHTA, FQGNSA. About this clone: As yet, its antigen is unknown.

This TCR was recovered from a woman between 40 and 55 years old in good health. Some clones in this sample may be carry-over from other donors' samples. Input material: PBMCs. The chain links TRBV7-2 to TRBJ2-7; D may be TRBD2 (6 bases). CDR3 region: CASGPSTGVYEQYF. Written as DNA, the CDR3 is TGTGCCAGCGGACCATCGACGGGGGTTTACGAGCAGTACTTC.